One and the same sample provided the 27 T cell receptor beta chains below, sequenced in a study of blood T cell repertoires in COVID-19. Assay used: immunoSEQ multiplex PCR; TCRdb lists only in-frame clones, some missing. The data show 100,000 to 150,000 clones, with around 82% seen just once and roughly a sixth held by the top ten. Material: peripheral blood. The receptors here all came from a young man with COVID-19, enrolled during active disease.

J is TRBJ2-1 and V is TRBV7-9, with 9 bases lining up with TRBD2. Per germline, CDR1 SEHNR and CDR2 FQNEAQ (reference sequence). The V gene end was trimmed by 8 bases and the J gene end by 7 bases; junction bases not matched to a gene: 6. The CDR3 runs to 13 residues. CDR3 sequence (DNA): TGTGCCAGCGGGTCTAGCGGGGAAAATGAGCAGTTCTTC. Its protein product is CASGSSGENEQFF.

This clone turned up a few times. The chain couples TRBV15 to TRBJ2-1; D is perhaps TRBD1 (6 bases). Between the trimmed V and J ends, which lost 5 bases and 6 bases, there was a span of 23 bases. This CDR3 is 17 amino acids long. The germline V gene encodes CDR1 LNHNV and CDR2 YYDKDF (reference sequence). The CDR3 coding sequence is TGTGCCACCAGCCGAGCCCACCCGGGACAAGGGGGCAATGAGCAGTTCTTC. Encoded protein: CATSRAHPGQGGNEQFF.

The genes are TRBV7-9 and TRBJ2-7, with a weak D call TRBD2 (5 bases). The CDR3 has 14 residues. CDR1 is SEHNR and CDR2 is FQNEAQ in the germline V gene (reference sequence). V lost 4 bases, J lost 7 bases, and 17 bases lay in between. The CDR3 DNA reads TGTGCCAGCAGCTCACCCGGACCCCGGAGGGAGCAGTACTTC. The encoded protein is CASSSPGPRREQYF.

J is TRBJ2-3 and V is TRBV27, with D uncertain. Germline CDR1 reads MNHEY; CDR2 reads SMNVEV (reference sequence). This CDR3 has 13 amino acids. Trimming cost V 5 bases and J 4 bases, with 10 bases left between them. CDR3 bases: TGTGCCAGCAGTCCTATCTATGCAGATACGCAGTATTTT. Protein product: CASSPIYADTQYF.

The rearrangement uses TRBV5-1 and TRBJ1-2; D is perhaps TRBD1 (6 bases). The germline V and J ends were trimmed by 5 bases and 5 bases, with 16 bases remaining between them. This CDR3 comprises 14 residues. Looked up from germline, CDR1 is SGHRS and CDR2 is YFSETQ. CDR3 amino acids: CASRVATGPYGYTF. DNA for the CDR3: TGCGCCAGCAGGGTCGCAACAGGGCCTTATGGCTACACCTTC.

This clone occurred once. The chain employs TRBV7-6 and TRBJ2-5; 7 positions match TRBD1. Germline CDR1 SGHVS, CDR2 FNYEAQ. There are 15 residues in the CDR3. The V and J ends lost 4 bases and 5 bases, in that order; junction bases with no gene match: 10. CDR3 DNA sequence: TGTGCCAGCAGCTCTCAATTCGGGACAGCGGAGACCCAGTACTTC. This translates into CASSSQFGTAETQYF.

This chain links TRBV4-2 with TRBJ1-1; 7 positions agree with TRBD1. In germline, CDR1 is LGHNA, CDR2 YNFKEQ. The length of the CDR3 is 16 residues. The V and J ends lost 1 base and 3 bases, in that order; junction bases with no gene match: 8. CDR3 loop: CASSQAMTGRDTEAFF. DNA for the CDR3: TGTGCCAGCAGCCAAGCGATGACAGGGAGAGACACTGAAGCTTTCTTT.

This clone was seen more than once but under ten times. The CDR3 is CASSRHSAGTDTQYF. Here the CDR3 DNA reads TGTGCCAGCAGCCGTCATAGCGCGGGCACAGATACGCAGTATTTT. The chain uses TRBV4-2 and TRBJ2-3; maybe TRBD2 (5 bases). This CDR3 is built from 15 residues. The germline V gene encodes CDR1 LGHNA and CDR2 YNFKEQ. The V gene lost 4 bases and the J gene lost 1 base, with 12 bases spanning the gap.

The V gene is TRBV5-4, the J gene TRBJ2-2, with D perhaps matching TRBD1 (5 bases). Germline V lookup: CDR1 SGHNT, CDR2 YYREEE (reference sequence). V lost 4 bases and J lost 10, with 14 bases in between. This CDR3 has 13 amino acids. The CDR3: CASSPPWGEELFF. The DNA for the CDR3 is TGTGCCAGCAGCCCACCGTGGGGCGAGGAGCTGTTTTTT.

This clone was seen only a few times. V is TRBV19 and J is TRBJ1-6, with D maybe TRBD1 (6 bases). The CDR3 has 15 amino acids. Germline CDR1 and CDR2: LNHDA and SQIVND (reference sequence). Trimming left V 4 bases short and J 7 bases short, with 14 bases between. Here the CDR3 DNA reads TGTGCCAGTAGTACCCAGGAAGGGGGAAATTCACCCCTCCACTTT. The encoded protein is CASSTQEGGNSPLHF.

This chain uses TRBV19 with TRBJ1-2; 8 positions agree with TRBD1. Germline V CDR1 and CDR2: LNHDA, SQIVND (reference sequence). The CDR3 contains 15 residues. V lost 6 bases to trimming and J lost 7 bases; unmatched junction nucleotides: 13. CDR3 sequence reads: CASRFWTTGVGGYTF. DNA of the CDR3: TGTGCCAGTAGGTTTTGGACGACAGGGGTAGGTGGCTACACCTTC.

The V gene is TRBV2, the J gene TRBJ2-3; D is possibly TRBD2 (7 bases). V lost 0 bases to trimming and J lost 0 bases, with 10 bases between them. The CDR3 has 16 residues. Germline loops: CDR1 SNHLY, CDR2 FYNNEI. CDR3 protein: CASSEARGGSTDTQYF. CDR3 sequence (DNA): TGTGCCAGCAGTGAAGCGAGGGGGGGTAGCACAGATACGCAGTATTTT. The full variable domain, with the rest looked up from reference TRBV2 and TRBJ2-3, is EPEVTQTPSHQVTQMGQEVILRCVPISNHLYFYWYRQILGQKVEFLVSFYNNEISEKSEIFDDQFSVERPDGSNFTLKIRSTKLEDSAMYFCASSEARGGSTDTQYFGPGTRLTVL.

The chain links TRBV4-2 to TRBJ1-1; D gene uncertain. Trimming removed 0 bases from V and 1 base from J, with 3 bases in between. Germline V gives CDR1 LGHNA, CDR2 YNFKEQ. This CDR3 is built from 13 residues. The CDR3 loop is CASSQERNTEAFF. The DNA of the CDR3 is TGTGCCAGCAGCCAAGAGAGGAACACTGAAGCTTTCTTT.

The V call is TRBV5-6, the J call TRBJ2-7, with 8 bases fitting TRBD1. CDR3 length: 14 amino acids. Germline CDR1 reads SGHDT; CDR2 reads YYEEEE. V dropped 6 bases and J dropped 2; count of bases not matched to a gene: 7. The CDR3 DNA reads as TGTGCCAGCAACCGGGACAGGTCTCCCTACGAGCAGTACTTC. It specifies CASNRDRSPYEQYF.

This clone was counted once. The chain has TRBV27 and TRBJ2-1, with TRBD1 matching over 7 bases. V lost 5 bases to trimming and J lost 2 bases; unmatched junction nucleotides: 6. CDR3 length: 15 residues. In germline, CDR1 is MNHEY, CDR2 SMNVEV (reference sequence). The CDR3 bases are TGTGCCAGCAGTGATACAGGGGTCCCCTACAATGAGCAGTTCTTC. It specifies CASSDTGVPYNEQFF.

CDR3 sequence (DNA): TGTGCCAGCAGTCTAGGTGGGACAGGGAGAGATACGCAGTATTTT. Translating gives CASSLGGTGRDTQYF. This chain uses TRBV6-4 with TRBJ2-3; the match to TRBD1 covers 9 bases. V dropped 5 bases and J dropped 5; count of bases not matched to a gene: 8. There are 15 residues in the CDR3. From germline, CDR1 is MRHNA and CDR2 SNTAGT.

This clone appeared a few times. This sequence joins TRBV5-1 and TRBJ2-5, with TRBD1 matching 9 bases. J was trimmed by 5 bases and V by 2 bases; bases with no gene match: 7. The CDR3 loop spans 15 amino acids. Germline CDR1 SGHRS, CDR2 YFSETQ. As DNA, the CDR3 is TGCGCCAGCAGCTTTCAACAGGGGGCAGGGGAGACCCAGTACTTC. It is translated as CASSFQQGAGETQYF.

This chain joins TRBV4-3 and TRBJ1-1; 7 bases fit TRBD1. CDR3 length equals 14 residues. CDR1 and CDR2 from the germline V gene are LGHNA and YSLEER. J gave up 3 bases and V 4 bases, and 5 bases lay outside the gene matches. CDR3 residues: CASSPWQGDTEAFF. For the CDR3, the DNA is TGCGCCAGCAGCCCTTGGCAGGGGGACACTGAAGCTTTCTTT.

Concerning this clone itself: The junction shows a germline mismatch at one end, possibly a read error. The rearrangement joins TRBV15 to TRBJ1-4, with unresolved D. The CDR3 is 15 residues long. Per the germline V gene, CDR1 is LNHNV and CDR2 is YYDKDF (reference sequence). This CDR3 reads CATSGDSGIYEKLFF. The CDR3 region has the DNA TGTGCCACCAGCGGAGATTCCGGGATTTATGAAAAACTGTTTTTT.

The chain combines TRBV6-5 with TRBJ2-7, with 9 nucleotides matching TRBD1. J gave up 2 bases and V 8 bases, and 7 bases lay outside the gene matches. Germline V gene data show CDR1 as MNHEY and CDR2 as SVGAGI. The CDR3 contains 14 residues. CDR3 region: CASRWTGDAYEQYF. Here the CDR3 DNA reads TGTGCCAGCCGATGGACAGGGGATGCCTACGAGCAGTACTTC.

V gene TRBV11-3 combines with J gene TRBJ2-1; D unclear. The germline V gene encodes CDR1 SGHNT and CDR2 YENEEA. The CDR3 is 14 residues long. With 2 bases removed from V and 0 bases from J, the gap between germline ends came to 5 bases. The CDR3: CASSLMSSYNEQFF. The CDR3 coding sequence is TGTGCCAGCAGCTTAATGAGCTCCTACAATGAGCAGTTCTTC.

CDR3 sequence: CASSPGRETQYF. The CDR3 DNA is TGTGCCAGCAGTCCAGGAAGAGAGACCCAGTACTTC. This chain connects TRBV11-1 to TRBJ2-5; D gene unclear. The CDR3 has 12 residues. Germline V CDR1 and CDR2: SGHAT, FQDESV (reference sequence). V shed 6 bases and J shed 4 bases, with 9 bases lying between them.

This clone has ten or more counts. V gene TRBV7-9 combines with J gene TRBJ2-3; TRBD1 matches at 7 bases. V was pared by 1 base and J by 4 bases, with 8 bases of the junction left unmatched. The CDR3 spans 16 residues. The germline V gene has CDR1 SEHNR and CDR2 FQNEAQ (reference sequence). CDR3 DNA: TGTGCCAGCAGCTTAGGGATAGGGGGCGCCCCAGATACGCAGTATTTT. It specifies CASSLGIGGAPDTQYF.

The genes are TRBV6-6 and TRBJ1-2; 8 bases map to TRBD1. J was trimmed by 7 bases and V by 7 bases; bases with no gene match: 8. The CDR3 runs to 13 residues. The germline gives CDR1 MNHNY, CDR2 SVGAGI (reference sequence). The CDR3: CASNTGGRGGYTF. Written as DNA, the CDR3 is TGTGCCAGCAACACAGGGGGGAGGGGTGGCTACACCTTC.

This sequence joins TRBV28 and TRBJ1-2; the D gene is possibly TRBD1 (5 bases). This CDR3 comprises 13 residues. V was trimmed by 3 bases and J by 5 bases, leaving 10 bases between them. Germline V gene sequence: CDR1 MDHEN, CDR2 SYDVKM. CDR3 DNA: TGTGCCAGCAGTTTGCGGCAGGGTTATGGCTACACCTTC. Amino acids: CASSLRQGYGYTF.

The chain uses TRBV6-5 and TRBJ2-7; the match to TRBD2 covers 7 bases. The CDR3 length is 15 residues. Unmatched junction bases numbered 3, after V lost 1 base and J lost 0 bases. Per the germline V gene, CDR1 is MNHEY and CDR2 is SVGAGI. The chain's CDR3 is CASSYFAGASYEQYF. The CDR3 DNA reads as TGTGCCAGCAGTTACTTTGCGGGAGCCTCCTACGAGCAGTACTTC.

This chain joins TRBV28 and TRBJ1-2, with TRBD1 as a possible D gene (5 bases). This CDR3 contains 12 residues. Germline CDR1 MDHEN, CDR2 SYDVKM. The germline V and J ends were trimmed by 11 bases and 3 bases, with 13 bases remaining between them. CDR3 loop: CAGGRPHYGYTF. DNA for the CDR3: TGTGCCGGGGGGAGGCCCCACTATGGCTACACCTTC.